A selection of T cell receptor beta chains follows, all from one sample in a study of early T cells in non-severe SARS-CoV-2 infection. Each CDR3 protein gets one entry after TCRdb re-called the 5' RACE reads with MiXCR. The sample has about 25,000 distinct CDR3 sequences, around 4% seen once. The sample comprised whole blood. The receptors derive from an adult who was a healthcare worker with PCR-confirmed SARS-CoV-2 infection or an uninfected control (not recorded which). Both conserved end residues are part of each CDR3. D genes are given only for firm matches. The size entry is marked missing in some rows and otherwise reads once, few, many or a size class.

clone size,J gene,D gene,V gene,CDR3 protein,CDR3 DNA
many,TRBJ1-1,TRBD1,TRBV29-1,CSVGPDRPSGEAFF,TGCAGCGTTGGACCGGACAGGCCATCGGGTGAAGCTTTCTTT
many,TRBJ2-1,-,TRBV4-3,CASSQDYPSDLLNEQFF,TGCGCCAGCAGCCAAGATTATCCATCCGACCTTTTGAATGAGCAGTTCTTC
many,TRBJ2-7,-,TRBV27,CASSFGGRYEQYF,TGTGCCAGCAGTTTCGGGGGGCGATACGAGCAGTACTTC
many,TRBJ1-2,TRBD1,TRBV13,CASSLGTDGTGGGYGYTF,TGTGCCAGCAGCTTAGGGACCGACGGGACAGGGGGCGGCTATGGCTACACCTTC
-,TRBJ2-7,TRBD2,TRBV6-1,CASRKRDYEQYF,TGTGCCAGCAGAAAGCGGGACTACGAGCAGTACTTC
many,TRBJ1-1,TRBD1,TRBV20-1,CSGSTGAAEAFF,TGCAGTGGATCGACAGGGGCGGCTGAAGCTTTCTTT
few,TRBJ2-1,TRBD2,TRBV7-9,CASSSRGDNEQFF,TGTGCCAGCAGCTCCCGGGGGGACAATGAGCAGTTCTTC
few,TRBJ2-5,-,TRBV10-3,CAISDPTAVGETQYF,TGTGCCATCAGTGACCCCACCGCGGTGGGTGAGACCCAGTACTTC
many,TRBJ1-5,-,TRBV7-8,CASSLESGLSNQPQHF,TGTGCCAGCAGCTTAGAGTCGGGGCTGAGCAATCAGCCCCAGCATTTT
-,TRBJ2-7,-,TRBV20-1,CSAPSDSSYEQYF,TGCAGTGCCCCATCGGACAGCTCCTACGAGCAGTACTTC
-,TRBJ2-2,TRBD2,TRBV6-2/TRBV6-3,CASSRTSGDPYTGELFF,TGTGCCAGCAGTCGGACTAGCGGGGATCCATACACCGGGGAGCTGTTTTTT
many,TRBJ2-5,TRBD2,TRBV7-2,CASSFSGNQETQYF,TGTGCCAGCAGCTTTAGCGGGAACCAAGAGACCCAGTACTTC
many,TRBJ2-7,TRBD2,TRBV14,CASSQGGAGRDEQYF,TGTGCCAGCAGCCAAGGAGGGGCAGGGAGGGACGAGCAGTACTTC
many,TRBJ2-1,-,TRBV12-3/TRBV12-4,CASSLTFYNEQFF,TGTGCCAGCAGTTTAACTTTTTACAATGAGCAGTTCTTC
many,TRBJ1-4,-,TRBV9,CASSPRSQNEKLFF,TGTGCCAGCAGCCCCCGGAGTCAAAATGAAAAACTGTTTTTT
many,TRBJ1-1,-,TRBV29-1,CSSEAASVTFF,TGCAGCTCGGAGGCAGCCTCGGTAACTTTCTTT
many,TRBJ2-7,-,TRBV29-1,CSAGIGDSYEQYF,TGCAGCGCCGGGATCGGGGATTCCTACGAGCAGTACTTC
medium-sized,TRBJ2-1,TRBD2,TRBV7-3,CASSSSGGASYNEQFF,TGTGCCAGCAGCTCTAGCGGGGGGGCATCCTACAATGAGCAGTTCTTC
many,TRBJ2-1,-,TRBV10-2,CASSPTLTEYNEQFF,TGCGCCAGCAGTCCGACTTTGACCGAATACAATGAGCAGTTCTTC
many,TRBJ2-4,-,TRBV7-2,CASSLTTENIQYF,TGTGCCAGCAGCTTAACCACCGAAAACATTCAGTACTTC
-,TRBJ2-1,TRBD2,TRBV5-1,CASSPGLAGVNEQFF,TGCGCCAGCAGCCCGGGACTAGCGGGAGTGAATGAGCAGTTCTTC
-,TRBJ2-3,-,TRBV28,CASRLQRVITDTQYF,TGTGCCAGCAGATTACAGCGGGTCATCACAGATACGCAGTATTTT
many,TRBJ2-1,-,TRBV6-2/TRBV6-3,CASSLTKSLLETTNYNEQFF,TGTGCCAGCAGCCTCACTAAATCTCTCCTAGAGACGACTAACTACAATGAGCAGTTCTTC
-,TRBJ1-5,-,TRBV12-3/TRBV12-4,CASSLTAYQPQHF,TGTGCCAGCAGTTTAACGGCTTATCAGCCCCAGCATTTT
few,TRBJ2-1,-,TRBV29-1,CSVANEQFF,TGCAGCGTTGCCAATGAGCAGTTCTTC
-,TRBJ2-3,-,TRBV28,CASKPISGVATDTQYF,TGTGCCAGCAAGCCTATATCGGGAGTCGCCACAGATACGCAGTATTTT
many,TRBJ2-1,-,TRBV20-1,CSAREGSGEQFF,TGCAGTGCTAGAGAAGGGAGCGGTGAGCAGTTCTTC
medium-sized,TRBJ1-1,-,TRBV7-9,CASSFNEGEAFF,TGTGCCAGCAGCTTTAATGAGGGCGAAGCTTTCTTT
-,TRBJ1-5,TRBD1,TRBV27,CASSPGQGHSNQPQHF,TGTGCCAGCAGTCCTGGACAGGGTCATAGCAATCAGCCCCAGCATTTT
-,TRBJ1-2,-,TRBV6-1,CASSDQASNYGYTF,TGTGCCAGCAGTGACCAGGCCTCTAACTATGGCTACACCTTC
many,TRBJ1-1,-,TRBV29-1,CSVRANTEAFF,TGCAGCGTTCGAGCGAACACTGAAGCTTTCTTT
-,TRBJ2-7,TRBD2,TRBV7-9,CASRGDVVEQYF,TGTGCCAGCCGGGGGGACGTGGTCGAGCAGTACTTC
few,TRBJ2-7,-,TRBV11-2,CASSLLTGSGLSEQYF,TGTGCCAGCAGCTTACTGACCGGGTCCGGGTTGAGCGAGCAGTACTTC
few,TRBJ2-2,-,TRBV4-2,CASSVQRGETGDLFF,TGTGCCAGCAGCGTCCAGCGAGGAGAGACCGGGGACCTGTTTTTT
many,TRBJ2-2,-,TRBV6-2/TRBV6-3,CASSSTVALGELFF,TGTGCCAGCAGTTCCACCGTCGCCCTCGGGGAGCTGTTTTTT
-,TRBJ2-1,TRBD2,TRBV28,CASTPTGTNNEQFF,TGTGCCAGCACCCCAACCGGGACTAACAATGAGCAGTTCTTC
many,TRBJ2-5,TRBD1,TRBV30,CAWGGQGFKETQYF,TGTGCCTGGGGGGGACAGGGCTTCAAAGAGACCCAGTACTTC
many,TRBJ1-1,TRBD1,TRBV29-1,CSGGQNLNTEAFF,TGCAGCGGGGGACAGAACTTGAACACTGAAGCTTTCTTT
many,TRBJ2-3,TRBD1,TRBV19,CASSTRTGTDTQYF,TGTGCCAGTAGTACCAGGACAGGGACAGATACGCAGTATTTT
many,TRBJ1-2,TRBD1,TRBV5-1,CASSISGQDYGYTF,TGCGCCAGCAGCATCTCCGGACAGGACTATGGCTACACCTTC
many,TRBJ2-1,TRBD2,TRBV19,CASRGISGGLGNEQFF,TGTGCCAGTAGAGGTATTAGCGGGGGACTCGGCAATGAGCAGTTCTTC
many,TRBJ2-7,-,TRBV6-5,CASIGGGYEQYF,TGTGCCAGCATCGGAGGGGGCTACGAGCAGTACTTC
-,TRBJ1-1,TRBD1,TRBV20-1,CSANPGQGPYTEAFF,TGCAGTGCTAATCCGGGACAGGGACCTTACACTGAAGCTTTCTTT
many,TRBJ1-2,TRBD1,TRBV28,CASSSTDRDYGYTF,TGTGCCAGCAGTTCGACTGACAGGGACTATGGCTACACCTTC
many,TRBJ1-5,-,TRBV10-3,CAIRADSPNQPQHF,TGTGCCATCAGGGCGGACAGTCCCAATCAGCCCCAGCATTTT
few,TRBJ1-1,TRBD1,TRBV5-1,CASSQTGLGTEAFF,TGCGCCAGCAGCCAGACAGGGTTGGGGACTGAAGCTTTCTTT
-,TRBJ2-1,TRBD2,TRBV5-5,CASRPVAGLAGPVRQFF,TGTGCCAGCAGGCCGGTAGCGGGACTAGCGGGTCCGGTAAGGCAGTTCTTC
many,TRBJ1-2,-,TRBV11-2,CASSLEATVTYGYTF,TGTGCCAGCAGCTTGGAAGCGACAGTGACCTATGGCTACACCTTC